Here is one TCR beta chain with its context. Antigen specificity is unknown. This record belongs to a study of vaccination and CD4 T cells after COVID-19. Overall study context: The cells were exposed to overlapping spike peptides originating from SARS-CoV-2, HCoV-NL63, HCoV-OC43 and HCoV-229E for stimulation.

The Oncomine TCR Beta short-read assay sequenced DNA from cultured CD4+ T cells. Cultures of CD4+ T cells served as the source for extracting genomic DNA. MiXCR, run by TCRdb on the PCR reads, gives a single entry per CDR3 protein. Altogether about 17,000 distinct CDR3 sequences are present, 45% being singletons, with the ten largest covering over 15%. The treatment is: roughly 11-day PBMC culture with coronavirus spike peptide pools or control peptides (ViraFEST assay). The CDR3 sequence is 16 residues long. The J segment lost 2 bases and the V segment lost 4 bases, leaving 4 bases of the junction unmatched. General study points: A nonsignificant median increase from about 20 to 38 SARS-CoV-2-reactive clonotypes was observed. The great majority, 304 of 307 vaccine-specific clones, proved spike mono-reactive in convalescent patients.

The sequence was collected from a human donor who received a COVID-19 vaccine. The V gene is TRBV12-3 or TRBV12-4, the J gene TRBJ2-3; 12 bases are shared with TRBD2. Sequenced here: CD4+ T cells from blood, cultured in vitro, sampled before SARS-CoV-2 vaccination. CDR3 in amino acids: CASSSGLAGTTDTQYF. The CDR3 DNA sequence: TGTGCCAGCAGTTCCGGACTAGCGGGGACCACAGATACGCAGTATTTT.